This T cell receptor beta chain was sequenced in a study of blood T cell repertoires in COVID-19. Study background: Both acute and convalescent COVID-19 samples were obtained from the United States, Italy and Spain. From T cells, B-cell-depleted T cells, or PBMCs came the material, which was cDNA or gDNA.

Per the original methods: Reference gene primer amplification in the assay estimated nucleated cell counts. Profiling relied on immunoSEQ multiplex PCR, and the TCRdb table lists in-frame clones only, not all of them. That table supplies the V and J calls and clone size; D and trimming were determined from the DNA. The sample yields 280,000 or so clones, 90% seen once. Participant ages covered about 18 to 100 years across 25 or so US areas. The CDR3 loop spans 13 amino acids. Trimming shortened V by 2 bases and J by 8 bases, and 9 bases separated the two germline ends. The germline CDR1 and CDR2 sequences are LNHNV and YYDKDF (reference sequence). The table lists this clone with a count of one.

This receptor was obtained from a woman younger than 35 with acute COVID-19. The V gene is TRBV15, the J gene TRBJ2-2, with a possible D match to TRBD1 (6 bases). The specimen was PBMCs or T cells enriched from blood (not recorded which). The CDR3 bases are TGTGCCACCAGCAGACCCGGGACAGGGGAGCTGTTTTTT. It codes for CATSRPGTGELFF.